A single sample gave rise to the 5 T cell receptor beta chains below, sequenced in a study of tumor-infiltrating lymphocytes in primary liver carcinoma. TCR beta cDNA was made from 450 to 600 ng total RNA with a constant-region primer. Slightly modified ARM-PCR served as the procedure for the TCR beta libraries. These libraries came from three rounds of nested multiplex PCR. Each of the first two PCR rounds ran approximately 10 cycles with TRBV1-TRBV30 forward and C-beta reverse primers. TCRdb itself ran the multiplex PCR reads through MiXCR, one entry per CDR3 protein. The sample holds about 190,000 distinct CDR3 sequences, approximately 86% seen once. The roughly 18-32 mg bulk tissue piece was not sorted before simultaneous RNA and DNA extraction. The sample taken for sequencing was tumor tissue from primary liver carcinoma. Every receptor here comes from a man aged 40-49 years with primary liver carcinoma and hepatitis B virus infection.

As for this clonotype: One end of the junction is discordant with germline, which a read error may explain. This chain joins TRBV29-1 and TRBJ2-3; tentatively, D is TRBD2 (7 bases). This CDR3 is built from 13 residues. Germline lookup yields CDR1 SQVTM and CDR2 ANQGSEA. The CDR3 region is CRVGGASGDTQYF. The CDR3 bases are TGCAGGGTAGGGGGGGCATCGGGGGATACGCAGTATTTC.

On this clonotype: Mismatch with germline at one junction end may stem from a read error. Here the CDR3 reads CAISSTLNTGELFF. The CDR3 DNA is TGTGCCATCAGCTCAACCCTTAACACCGGGGAGCTGTTTTTT. This chain uses TRBV5-8 with TRBJ2-2; D gene unclear. CDR3 length: 14 amino acids. The germline V gene encodes CDR1 SGHTS and CDR2 YDEGEE.

With respect to this clonotype: An end of the junction differs from the germline gene, which may be a read error. The chain uses TRBV11-2 and TRBJ2-5; 8 bases align to TRBD2. Per the germline V gene, CDR1 is SGHAT and CDR2 is FQNNGV. The CDR3 has 14 amino acids. Written as DNA, the CDR3 is TGTGCCAGGACCTTCAGCGGGGGACAAGAGACCCGGTACTTC. This sequence encodes CARTFSGGQETRYF. The complete variable domain, with remaining parts taken from reference TRBV11-2 and TRBJ2-5, reads EAGVAQSPRYKIIEKRQSVAFWCNPISGHATLYWYQQILGQGPKLLIQFQNNGVVDDSQLPKDRFSAERLKGVDSTLKIQPAKLEDSAVYLCARTFSGGQETRYFGPGTRLLVL.

This clonotype was seen a handful of times. This chain links TRBV6-5 with TRBJ2-2; no reliable D call. Germline assignment: CDR1 MNHEY and CDR2 SVGAGI. The germline V and J ends were trimmed by 10 bases and 5 bases, with 17 bases remaining between them. This CDR3 contains 14 residues. In nucleotides, the CDR3 is TGTGCCACTTACTCCGAATTAGTTACCGGGGAGCTGTTTTTT. It specifies CATYSELVTGELFF.

Of note for this clonotype: Sequence at one end of the junction differs from germline and may be a read error. This chain connects TRBV20-1 to TRBJ2-1; 9 nucleotides align to TRBD2. The CDR3 loop spans 17 amino acids. Germline V CDR1 and CDR2: DFQATT, SNEGSKA (reference sequence). CDR3 region: CNASISGGLSSYNEQFF. In DNA, the CDR3 is TGCAATGCTAGTATTAGCGGGGGCCTGAGCTCCTACAATGAGCAGTTCTTC.